A selection of T cell receptor beta chains follows, all from one sample in a study of shared clonotypes between healthy human individuals. The protocol was immunoSEQ multiplex PCR, while the TCRdb copy is restricted to in-frame clones and leaves out a portion. In the table there are approximately 1.9 million clones, 80% to 95% of which are singletons. The specimen sequenced was naive CD8+ T cells from PBMCs. The receptors stem from a young man in good health. Some clones in this sample may be carry-over from other donors' samples. The CDR3 runs from the conserved cysteine through the conserved F or W. The D gene is left open where the match is weak. Some rows mark clone size as missing; the rest say once, few, many or name a class of expanded clone.

J gene: TRBJ2-1
CDR3 length: 16
D gene: NA
V gene: TRBV27
clone size: NA
CDR3 protein: CASSQYPRTEYNEQFF
CDR3 DNA: TGTGCCAGCAGCCAATACCCCCGGACGGAGTACAATGAGCAGTTCTTC

J gene: TRBJ1-1
CDR3 length: 15
D gene: NA
V gene: TRBV19
clone size: NA
CDR3 protein: CASISHGSMNTEAFF
CDR3 DNA: TGTGCCAGTATTTCCCACGGATCCATGAACACTGAAGCTTTCTTT

J gene: TRBJ2-5
CDR3 length: 16
D gene: NA
V gene: TRBV27
clone size: NA
CDR3 protein: CASTPGKGAGKETQYF
CDR3 DNA: TGTGCCAGCACGCCCGGTAAAGGGGCGGGAAAAGAGACCCAGTACTTC

J gene: TRBJ2-2
CDR3 length: 15
D gene: NA
V gene: TRBV19
clone size: NA
CDR3 protein: CASSIDDRNTGELFF
CDR3 DNA: TGTGCCAGTAGTATAGACGACAGGAACACCGGGGAGCTGTTTTTT

J gene: TRBJ2-2
CDR3 length: 15
D gene: NA
V gene: TRBV15
clone size: NA
CDR3 protein: CATSRGTQNTGELFF
CDR3 DNA: TGTGCCACCAGCAGGGGGACACAGAACACCGGGGAGCTGTTTTTT

J gene: TRBJ1-1
CDR3 length: 12
D gene: NA
V gene: TRBV7-9
clone size: few
CDR3 protein: CASSRYTTEAFF
CDR3 DNA: TGTGCCAGCAGCCGATACACAACTGAAGCTTTCTTT

J gene: TRBJ1-5
CDR3 length: 15
D gene: NA
V gene: TRBV25-1
clone size: NA
CDR3 protein: CASSETGNSNQPQHF
CDR3 DNA: TGTGCCAGCAGTGAAACAGGGAATAGCAATCAGCCCCAGCATTTT

J gene: TRBJ2-7
CDR3 length: 11
D gene: NA
V gene: TRBV5-6
clone size: NA
CDR3 protein: CASSLQEEQYF
CDR3 DNA: TGTGCCAGCAGCTTGCAGGAGGAGCAGTACTTC

J gene: TRBJ2-7
CDR3 length: 13
D gene: TRBD1
V gene: TRBV9
clone size: NA
CDR3 protein: CASSTGTEYEQYF
CDR3 DNA: TGTGCCAGCAGCACCGGGACAGAGTACGAGCAGTACTTC

J gene: TRBJ2-1
CDR3 length: 15
D gene: TRBD1
V gene: TRBV27
clone size: once
CDR3 protein: CASSKQGAAYNEQFF
CDR3 DNA: TGTGCCAGCAGTAAACAGGGGGCTGCCTACAATGAGCAGTTCTTC

J gene: TRBJ2-1
CDR3 length: 14
D gene: NA
V gene: TRBV7-3
clone size: NA
CDR3 protein: CASSSRDGHNEQFF
CDR3 DNA: TGTGCCAGCAGCTCCCGGGACGGACACAATGAGCAGTTCTTC

J gene: TRBJ2-3
CDR3 length: 17
D gene: NA
V gene: TRBV9
clone size: NA
CDR3 protein: CASSPRPAQVPTDTQYF
CDR3 DNA: TGTGCCAGCAGCCCCCGGCCAGCTCAGGTCCCCACAGATACGCAGTATTTT

J gene: TRBJ2-7
CDR3 length: 13
D gene: NA
V gene: TRBV30
clone size: NA
CDR3 protein: CAWKGRGAYEQYF
CDR3 DNA: TGTGCCTGGAAGGGCAGGGGGGCCTACGAGCAGTACTTC

J gene: TRBJ2-3
CDR3 length: 20
D gene: TRBD1
V gene: TRBV9
clone size: NA
CDR3 protein: CASRAHVGTEDLSSTDTQYF
CDR3 DNA: TGTGCCAGCAGGGCACACGTCGGGACAGAAGATCTATCTAGCACAGATACGCAGTATTTT

J gene: TRBJ2-7
CDR3 length: 13
D gene: NA
V gene: TRBV5-6
clone size: NA
CDR3 protein: CASSSGTGSEQYF
CDR3 DNA: TGTGCCAGCAGTTCGGGTACGGGCAGTGAGCAGTACTTC

J gene: TRBJ1-5
CDR3 length: 14
D gene: NA
V gene: TRBV2
clone size: NA
CDR3 protein: CASSSWSSNQPQHF
CDR3 DNA: TGTGCCAGCAGCTCGTGGAGTAGCAATCAGCCCCAGCATTTT

J gene: TRBJ2-7
CDR3 length: 14
D gene: NA
V gene: TRBV5-4
clone size: NA
CDR3 protein: CASSLDPESYEQYF
CDR3 DNA: TGTGCCAGCAGCTTGGACCCGGAATCCTACGAGCAGTACTTC

J gene: TRBJ1-5
CDR3 length: 13
D gene: TRBD1
V gene: TRBV28
clone size: NA
CDR3 protein: CASSLTGLQPQHF
CDR3 DNA: TGTGCCAGCAGTTTGACAGGGCTTCAGCCCCAGCATTTT

J gene: TRBJ2-7
CDR3 length: 11
D gene: NA
V gene: TRBV27
clone size: NA
CDR3 protein: CASRVNYEQYF
CDR3 DNA: TGTGCCAGCAGGGTCAACTACGAGCAGTACTTC

J gene: TRBJ2-5
CDR3 length: 11
D gene: NA
V gene: TRBV7-9
clone size: NA
CDR3 protein: CASSLSETQYF
CDR3 DNA: TGTGCCAGCAGCTTATCAGAGACCCAGTACTTC